The rows below give T cell receptor beta chains drawn from one sample of a study of cytomegalovirus exposure and HLA in healthy donors. This table comes from immunoSEQ multiplex PCR, and its TCRdb copy is limited to in-frame clones, with some not included. This sample carries 260,000 or so clones, more than 75% of them seen once, and the ten largest clones take around 2.6%. Sequenced material: PBMCs. The source of these receptors is a man aged 18 to 29 in good health and CMV-seronegative. The CDR3 runs from the conserved cysteine through the conserved F or W. The order of the fields is V gene, J gene, clone size, D gene, CDR3 DNA, CDR3 protein. The D gene is left open where the match is weak. Some rows have no size entry. The others give once, few or many, or a class for an expanded clone.

TRBV5-4	TRBJ2-7	few	TRBD2	TGTGCCAGCAGATCGTCGGGAGGTTCCTACGAGCAGTACTTC	CASRSSGGSYEQYF
TRBV7-9	TRBJ2-1	.	TRBD1	TGTGCCAGCAGCTCGCCGGGACAGAGTTACAATGAGCAGTTCTTC	CASSSPGQSYNEQFF
TRBV2	TRBJ1-6	.	.	TGTGCCAGACGCGGAGGCGGCAATTCACCCCTCCACTTT	CARRGGGNSPLHF
TRBV4-3	TRBJ2-5	.	TRBD1	TGCGCCAGCAGCCAAGCAGGGTCAGGGGGGACCCAGTACTTC	CASSQAGSGGTQYF
TRBV4-1	TRBJ2-2	.	.	TGCGCCAGCAGTCGGGGTAGGGAGCTGTTTTTT	CASSRGRELFF
TRBV29-1	TRBJ2-3	.	TRBD2	TGCAGCGTTGCCGGGGGGGGGAGCACAGATACGCAGTATTTT	CSVAGGGSTDTQYF
TRBV5-4	TRBJ2-1	.	.	TGTGCCAGCAGCTTGTATCGGGAACCCTACAATGAGCAGTTCTTC	CASSLYREPYNEQFF
TRBV7-9	TRBJ1-1	.	TRBD1	TGTGCCAGCAGCCCACCAACAGGGGGCCTGGCTGAAGCTTTCTTT	CASSPPTGGLAEAFF
TRBV30	TRBJ1-6	.	.	TGTGCCTGGAAGATCTCGGGGTCGGGTTTAACACCCCTCCACTTT	CAWKISGSGLTPLHF
TRBV9	TRBJ2-1	.	.	TGTGCCAGCAGCGTAGCTGGGGGGGCCGTCAATGAGCAGTTCTTC	CASSVAGGAVNEQFF
TRBV5-4	TRBJ2-5	.	.	TGTGCCAGCAACCGAGACAGACAAGAGACCCAGTACTTC	CASNRDRQETQYF
TRBV5-4	TRBJ2-5	.	TRBD2	TGTGCCAGCAGCTTGACACTAGCGGGGGCCCGTGCAGAGACCCAGTACTTC	CASSLTLAGARAETQYF
TRBV28	TRBJ2-4	.	TRBD2	TGTGCCAGCAGCCCCGCCGGGACTAGAACTGTAGTTAGGGGCAAAAACATTCAGTACTTC	CASSPAGTRTVVRGKNIQYF
TRBV4-3	TRBJ1-2	.	TRBD1	TGCGCCAGCAGCCAAGATATCGTTGGCGGGACAGCCCCACTCTTC	CASSQDIVGGTAPLF
TRBV6-5	TRBJ1-1	.	TRBD1	TGTGCCAGCTCGAAGCAGAACAGGGGCCGGACTGAAGCTTTCTTT	CASSKQNRGRTEAFF
TRBV7-8	TRBJ1-1	.	.	TGTGCCAGCAGCCCCTCGGGCGGGACGGAAGCTTTCTTT	CASSPSGGTEAFF
TRBV7-9	TRBJ2-1	.	TRBD2	TGTGCCAGCAGCTTAAGCGGGGGGGCTAATGAGCAGTTCTTC	CASSLSGGANEQFF
TRBV9	TRBJ2-1	.	.	TGTGCCAGCAGCGTAGCGGGGCAGGGGGCTGCGGGAGTTACCTACAATGAGCAGTTCTTC	CASSVAGQGAAGVTYNEQFF
TRBV27	TRBJ2-1	.	.	TGTGCCAGCAGTCCCTCTCGGGGGGCCCCCTACAATGAGCAGTTCTTC	CASSPSRGAPYNEQFF
TRBV28	TRBJ2-3	.	TRBD1	TGTGCCAGCAGTTTACGGGACAGGTACACAGATACGCAGTATTTT	CASSLRDRYTDTQYF
TRBV4-1	TRBJ1-2	once	TRBD1	TGCGCCAGCAGCCAAGGACAGGGCGAGTGGTATGGCTACACCTTC	CASSQGQGEWYGYTF
TRBV10-3	TRBJ1-3	.	.	TGTGCCATCGCCCGGGGGGGCTCTGGAAACACCATATATTTT	CAIARGGSGNTIYF
TRBV9	TRBJ1-2	once	.	TGTGCCAGCAGCGTGGGGACTGGCTATGGCTACACCTTC	CASSVGTGYGYTF
TRBV7-3	TRBJ2-2	.	.	TGTGCCAGCAGCTTAATATCCACCGGGGAGCTGTTTTTT	CASSLISTGELFF
TRBV2	TRBJ2-7	.	.	TGTGCCAGCAGTGTCTCGGGGGGCCACGAGCAGTACTTC	CASSVSGGHEQYF
TRBV5-8	TRBJ2-7	.	TRBD1	TGTGCCAGCAGCCTCCCGGGACAGGGAGAGTACGAGCAGTACTTC	CASSLPGQGEYEQYF
TRBV11-2	TRBJ2-3	.	.	TGTGCCAGCAGGGAAATTAGGGCGCGGGGGCCCCGGGCAGATACGCAGTATTTT	CASREIRARGPRADTQYF
TRBV7-6	TRBJ1-1	.	TRBD1	TGTGCCAGCAGCTCCCAAGGACAGGGAAACACTGAAGCTTTCTTT	CASSSQGQGNTEAFF
TRBV27	TRBJ2-7	.	.	TGTGCCAGCAAATCCAGGGTATCCTACGAGCAGTACTTC	CASKSRVSYEQYF